The T cell receptor beta chain described here comes from a study of blood T cell repertoires in COVID-19. Study in general: Acute and convalescent COVID-19 specimens originated in the United States, Italy and Spain. PBMCs, B-cell-depleted T cells, or T cells were the source of the cDNA or gDNA that made up the material.

Original methodology: Estimated nucleated cell counts came from reference gene primer amplification. Clones were sequenced by immunoSEQ multiplex PCR, and TCRdb holds only the in-frame ones, with some missing. That table gives V, J and clone size, and the DNA gave D and trimming. In the table there are 200,000 to 250,000 clones, approximately 86% of which are singletons. The clonotype comes from an elderly woman with acute or convalescent COVID-19. The sequenced sample was peripheral blood.

CDR3 sequence: CASSVGGGTTGTEAFF. The CDR3 nucleotides read TGTGCCAGCAGCGTAGGTGGGGGGACCACGGGGACTGAAGCTTTCTTT. The rearrangement joins TRBV9 to TRBJ1-1, with a weak D call TRBD1 (5 bases). The CDR3 consists of 16 residues. V lost 0 bases and J 5 bases, leaving 17 bases between the germline ends. The germline V gene has CDR1 SGDLS and CDR2 YYNGEE.